This T cell receptor (beta chain) is from a study of beta chain features in type 1 diabetes. The study's findings and limits: There was a possibility that cDNA sequencing over-represented cells with high TCR expression. A closer apparent resemblance between naive, central memory and Treg TCRB repertoires was seen in patients than in healthy donors. Individuals with type 1 diabetes displayed fewer insertions and more deletions at VDJ junctions.

Of the isolated RNA, all was reverse transcribed, and so the sequenced material was expressed TCRB transcripts. Measured with immunoSEQ multiplex PCR; TCRdb has only the in-frame clones, and not every one. The table has 300,000 or so clones, approximately 8% seen once. In this sample, this clone turned up a few times. What it recognizes is unknown. This CDR3 comprises 15 residues. Germline V gene data show CDR1 as LNHNV and CDR2 as YYDKDF (reference sequence). Deletions cut 3 bases from V and 1 base from J, with 12 bases between. The sequenced sample consisted of central memory CD4+ T cells from blood. The source of this sequence is a woman between 18 and 29 years old in good health. The chain combines TRBV15 with TRBJ2-5; D is ambiguous. The CDR3 DNA is TGTGCCACCAGCAGGGGTATCCTACCCCAAGAGACCCAGTACTTC. This codes for CATSRGILPQETQYF.